The 4 T cell receptor beta chains listed next were all sequenced from one sample in a study of T cell clones after liver transplantation. This table comes from immunoSEQ multiplex PCR, and its TCRdb copy is limited to in-frame clones, with some not included. The sample carries some 120,000 clones, 90% recorded once. Here the sequenced sample was CD4+ T cells from blood, taken 12 months after liver transplant. The receptor set was obtained from a human patient who received a liver transplant. Some T cells may be the graft donor's.

V is TRBV5-1 and J is TRBJ2-3, with 8 bases identical to TRBD2. The CDR3 runs 14 residues. Per germline, CDR1 SGHRS and CDR2 YFSETQ. The V segment lost 7 bases and the J segment 3 bases; nucleotides outside the gene matches: 7. DNA of the CDR3: TGCGCCAGCTCCCTGGGACTAGGGACAGATACGCAGTATTTT. This encodes CASSLGLGTDTQYF. Complete variable domain (other parts from reference TRBV5-1 and TRBJ2-3): KAGVTQTPRYLIKTRGQQVTLSCSPISGHRSVSWYQQTPGQGLQFLFEYFSETQRNKGNFPGRFSGRQFSNSRSEMNVSTLELGDSALYLCASSLGLGTDTQYFGPGTRLTVL.

The V and J genes are TRBV19 and TRBJ2-1; 8 bases align to TRBD2. The CDR3 is 14 residues long. Per germline, CDR1 LNHDA and CDR2 SQIVND (reference sequence). The V gene end was trimmed by 6 bases and the J gene end by 7 bases; junction bases not matched to a gene: 8. The chain's CDR3 is CASSGTRRENEQFF. In nucleotides, the CDR3 is TGTGCCAGTAGCGGGACTAGGAGGGAAAATGAGCAGTTCTTC.

This chain connects TRBV5-1 to TRBJ1-4, with D possibly matching TRBD1 (6 bases). Germline lookup yields CDR1 SGHRS and CDR2 YFSETQ. The CDR3 covers 15 residues. Trimming shortened V by 4 bases and J by 7 bases, and 17 bases separated the two germline ends. CDR3 protein: CASSPSLTGTEKLFF. CDR3 sequence (DNA): TGCGCCAGCAGCCCCTCCCTGACAGGCACTGAAAAACTGTTTTTT.

This rearrangement joins TRBV9 to TRBJ2-2, with TRBD2 matching 12 bases. The germline V gene encodes CDR1 SGDLS and CDR2 YYNGEE. The V and J ends lost 4 bases and 5 bases, in that order; junction bases with no gene match: 3. This CDR3 spans 15 amino acids. The CDR3 nucleotides read TGTGCCAGCAGCCCCCTAGCGGGAGGGACCGGGGAGCTGTTTTTT. Its protein is CASSPLAGGTGELFF.